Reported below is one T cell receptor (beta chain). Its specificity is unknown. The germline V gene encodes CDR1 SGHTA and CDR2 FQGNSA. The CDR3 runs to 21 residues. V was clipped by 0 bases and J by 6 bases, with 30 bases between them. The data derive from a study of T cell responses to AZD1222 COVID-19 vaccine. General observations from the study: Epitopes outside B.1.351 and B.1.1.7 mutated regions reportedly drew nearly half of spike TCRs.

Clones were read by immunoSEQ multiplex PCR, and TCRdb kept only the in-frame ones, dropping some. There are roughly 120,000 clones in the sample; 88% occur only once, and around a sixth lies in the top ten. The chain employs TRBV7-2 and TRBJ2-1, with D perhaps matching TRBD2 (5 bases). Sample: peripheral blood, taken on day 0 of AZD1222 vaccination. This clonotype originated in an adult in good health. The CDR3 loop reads CASSLATGITRAPSLFNEQFF. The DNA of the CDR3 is TGTGCCAGCAGCTTAGCGACGGGGATAACGAGGGCCCCTTCACTGTTCAATGAGCAGTTCTTC. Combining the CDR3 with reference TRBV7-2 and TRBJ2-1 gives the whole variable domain GAGVSQSPSNKVTEKGKDVELRCDPISGHTALYWYRQSLGQGLEFLIYFQGNSAPDKSGLPSDRFSAERTGGSVSTLTIQRTQQEDSAVYLCASSLATGITRAPSLFNEQFFGPGTRLTVL.